Listed below are T cell receptor beta chains from one sample, sequenced in a study of cytomegalovirus exposure and HLA in healthy donors. Clones were read by immunoSEQ multiplex PCR, and TCRdb kept only the in-frame ones, dropping some. The data contain 100,000 to 150,000 clones, approximately 71% of them singletons. Material for sequencing was PBMCs. These receptors all come from a woman aged 45-65 years in good health and CMV-seronegative. Both conserved end residues are part of each CDR3. The order of the fields is CDR3 DNA, CDR3 protein, D gene, clone size, V gene, J gene, CDR3 length. A D gene is named only where the DNA matches it firmly. For some rows the clone size is stated as once, few or many, or as a class when expanded; others skip it.

TGTGCCTGGACGAGGGGGTTGACAAATGAGCAGTTCTTC	CAWTRGLTNEQFF	.	.	TRBV30	TRBJ2-1	13
TGCGCCAGCAGCTTGGGGGGCATAGAGACCCAGTACTTC	CASSLGGIETQYF	.	.	TRBV5-1	TRBJ2-5	13
TGTGCCAGCAGCCAAGTGTCGAATGAAAAACTGTTTTTT	CASSQVSNEKLFF	.	.	TRBV14	TRBJ1-4	13
TGTGCCAGCAGCTTTCTACTAGCGCCGAGCACAGATACGCAGTATTTT	CASSFLLAPSTDTQYF	TRBD2	.	TRBV7-2	TRBJ2-3	16
TGCGCCAGCAGCCCGGGAGGGACAGTGTCCCAAGAGACCCAGTACTTC	CASSPGGTVSQETQYF	.	.	TRBV5-1	TRBJ2-5	16
TGTGCCAGCAGTCCTCTTGGGGGCGAGACAGATACGCAGTATTTT	CASSPLGGETDTQYF	.	.	TRBV28	TRBJ2-3	15
TGTGCCAGCAGCGGGGGGACAGGAGAAGAGACCCAGTACTTC	CASSGGTGEETQYF	TRBD1	.	TRBV5-4	TRBJ2-5	14
TGTGCCAGCAGCTTAACCCCCAGACTCAACACCGGGGAGCTGTTTTTT	CASSLTPRLNTGELFF	.	.	TRBV27	TRBJ2-2	16
TGTGCCAGCAGGCGCAGCACAGGATTTGAAGCTTTCTTT	CASRRSTGFEAFF	.	.	TRBV27	TRBJ1-1	13
TGTGCCAGCAGAGGCGCAAGGACAGATTATGGCTACACCTTC	CASRGARTDYGYTF	.	once	TRBV6-5	TRBJ1-2	14
TGTGCCAGCAGCTGGACTGGCCCCTCCTACGAGCAGTACTTC	CASSWTGPSYEQYF	.	.	TRBV5-6	TRBJ2-7	14
TGTGCAAGATCTTCCCCGGGACAGGGAAATGAGCAGTTCTTC	CARSSPGQGNEQFF	TRBD1	.	TRBV19	TRBJ2-1	14
TGCGCCAGCAGCCAAGTTACAGGGGGCGCGGGGGGCTACACCTTC	CASSQVTGGAGGYTF	TRBD1	.	TRBV4-1	TRBJ1-2	15
TGTGCCAGCAGCATACAGGGACTAGTCAGCAACGAGCAGTACTTC	CASSIQGLVSNEQYF	TRBD2	.	TRBV28	TRBJ2-7	15
TGTGCCTGGATGGGACTAGCGGCAAAGCAGTTCTTC	CAWMGLAAKQFF	TRBD2	.	TRBV30	TRBJ2-1	12
TGTGCCAGCAGTTACGTCAGGGGAGTGAGCGAAAAACTGTTTTTT	CASSYVRGVSEKLFF	.	few	TRBV6-6	TRBJ1-4	15
TGTGCCAGCAGTTGGTTAACCAGGGCAGGTCGAGGCTACACCTTC	CASSWLTRAGRGYTF	.	few	TRBV28	TRBJ1-2	15
TGTGCCAGCAGGAACAGGTCCCACGAGCAGTACTTC	CASRNRSHEQYF	.	.	TRBV2	TRBJ2-7	12
TGTGCCAGCAGAGGGACCGGGACTTACAATGAGCAGTTCTTC	CASRGTGTYNEQFF	.	.	TRBV6-5	TRBJ2-1	14
TGTGCCAGCAGTTACCGTCCCCAGGGGAGTTCACCCCTCCACTTT	CASSYRPQGSSPLHF	.	.	TRBV6-5	TRBJ1-6	15
TGTGCCAGCAGCTTAGTAGGAGAAACCTACGAGCAGTACTTC	CASSLVGETYEQYF	.	.	TRBV11-2	TRBJ2-7	14
TGTGCCAGCAGCGAACAGGGCGAAGCAGATACGCAGTATTTT	CASSEQGEADTQYF	.	.	TRBV9	TRBJ2-3	14
TGTGCCAGCAGTTATAAGCCCGGAGAGAACACTGAAGCTTTCTTT	CASSYKPGENTEAFF	.	once	TRBV6-6	TRBJ1-1	15
TGTGCCAGCATAGGACTGCAGGATGGCTACACCTTC	CASIGLQDGYTF	.	.	TRBV25-1	TRBJ1-2	12
TGTGCCAGCATCGGAGGGAGTCTGGACGAGCAGTACTTC	CASIGGSLDEQYF	.	.	TRBV2	TRBJ2-7	13
TGTGCCAGCAGCTTAGACGGACAGATCTATGAGCAGTTCTTC	CASSLDGQIYEQFF	.	.	TRBV7-9	TRBJ2-1	14
TGTGCCAGTAGTGAACAGGGTGGCAATCAGCCCCAGCATTTT	CASSEQGGNQPQHF	.	.	TRBV19	TRBJ1-5	14
TGCAGCGTTGTGGACGGCAGCGGGAACTCCTACGAGCAGTACTTC	CSVVDGSGNSYEQYF	TRBD2	.	TRBV29-1	TRBJ2-7	15
TGTTCCAGCAGCCAACGCGGACAGGAGAAGCTTTCACCCCTCCACTTT	CSSSQRGQEKLSPLHF	TRBD1	.	TRBV7-9	TRBJ1-6	16
TGCGCCAGCAGCTTGGCTAGCTCTAGCACAGATACGCAGTATTTT	CASSLASSSTDTQYF	.	.	TRBV5-1	TRBJ2-3	15
TGCGCCAGCAGCCAAGATCTCGGCTATATGGCAGGGGCGAACACCGGGGAGCTGTTTTTT	CASSQDLGYMAGANTGELFF	.	.	TRBV4-1	TRBJ2-2	20
TGTGCCAGCAGTCAGGCCATGGGGGGTCGAGGGGAGCAGTACTTC	CASSQAMGGRGEQYF	.	.	TRBV6-6	TRBJ2-7	15
TGTGCCAGCACAACTCGACAGGGCGGTTCCTACGAGCAGTACTTC	CASTTRQGGSYEQYF	TRBD1	.	TRBV6-5	TRBJ2-7	15
TGCGCCAGCAGCTACAATAGCGGGAGGGCCTACGAGCAGTACTTC	CASSYNSGRAYEQYF	TRBD2	once	TRBV5-1	TRBJ2-7	15
TGTGCCAGCAGTTACGCCCTAGGGCGGGAAAGCACAGATACGCAGTATTTT	CASSYALGRESTDTQYF	.	once	TRBV14	TRBJ2-3	17
TGTGCCAGTCGGGACAGGAATTACAATGAGCAGTTCTTC	CASRDRNYNEQFF	TRBD1	.	TRBV19	TRBJ2-1	13
TGTGCCAGCAGCGTAGCTTCCCAGGGGAACACTGAAGCTTTCTTT	CASSVASQGNTEAFF	.	.	TRBV9	TRBJ1-1	15
TGCAGCGTTGAGCTAACTAGCGGGAGGCCCCTCGAGCAGTACTTC	CSVELTSGRPLEQYF	TRBD2	once	TRBV29-1	TRBJ2-7	15
TGTGCCAGCACCATAGTCGAGTGGAGGGTGAGAGAGCAGTACTTC	CASTIVEWRVREQYF	.	.	TRBV11-3	TRBJ2-7	15
TGTGCCAGCAGTGAAGAAGGGGGCGGCACCGGGGAGCTGTTTTTT	CASSEEGGGTGELFF	TRBD1	once	TRBV2	TRBJ2-2	15
TGTGCCAGCACCCCGGCCACCGGGAGAGAGGAAACCTACGAGCAGTACTTC	CASTPATGREETYEQYF	.	few	TRBV25-1	TRBJ2-7	17
TGTGCCAGCAGCGTACGACTAGCGGGAGGACAAGAGACCCAGTACTTC	CASSVRLAGGQETQYF	TRBD2	.	TRBV7-2	TRBJ2-5	16
TGCAGCGCAGGCCGGGACAGGGCGGCAGATACGCAGTATTTT	CSAGRDRAADTQYF	TRBD1	.	TRBV29-1	TRBJ2-3	14
TGTGCCAGCAGCGGTCCCGGACAGGGGGCCGGGGAGCTGTTTTTT	CASSGPGQGAGELFF	TRBD1	.	TRBV7-9	TRBJ2-2	15
TGTGCCAGCAGCCCCGAGGGGGTCCTGCTCGAGCAGTTCTTC	CASSPEGVLLEQFF	.	.	TRBV6-6	TRBJ2-1	14
TGTGCCAGCAGCCAAACTAGCGGGATCTCTGGGGCCAACGTCCTGACTTTC	CASSQTSGISGANVLTF	TRBD2	.	TRBV4-2	TRBJ2-6	17
TGCAGCGTGCTCGACGGGAACTACGAGCAGTACTTC	CSVLDGNYEQYF	.	.	TRBV29-1	TRBJ2-7	12
TGTTCCAGCAGCTTAGGGCTAGGAACACTACTGTTTTTT	CSSSLGLGTLLFF	.	.	TRBV7-9	TRBJ1-4	13
TGTGCCAGCTCACGGAGGCGGGAGCCCCCCTACAATGAGCAGTTCTTC	CASSRRREPPYNEQFF	TRBD2	.	TRBV18	TRBJ2-1	16
TGTGCCAGCAGTGACAGGGCCCATGGCTACACCTTC	CASSDRAHGYTF	.	.	TRBV25-1	TRBJ1-2	12